The 5 T cell receptor beta chains reported below all come from one sample, sequenced in a study of cytomegalovirus exposure and HLA in healthy donors. PCR primers comprised 60 Vbeta and 13 Jbeta primers. This table comes from immunoSEQ multiplex PCR, and its TCRdb copy is limited to in-frame clones, with some not included. Among some 180,000 clones listed, over 9.5% were seen once. Sequencing was carried out using PBMCs. Source of these receptors: a man aged 45-65 years in good health and CMV-seropositive.

This rearrangement joins TRBV6-6 to TRBJ1-4, with 9 positions matching TRBD1. The length of the CDR3 is 14 residues. From germline, CDR1 is MNHNY and CDR2 SVGAGI (reference sequence). V was clipped by 7 bases and J by 11 bases; unmatched bases: 11. The CDR3 DNA follows: TGTGCCAGCAACCCATCCCGGGACAGGGAGAAACTGTTTTTT. Amino acids: CASNPSRDREKLFF.

Written as DNA, the CDR3 is TGCAGCGTACCGGGACAGACTCAAGAGACCCAGTACTTC. Translation gives CSVPGQTQETQYF. The chain uses TRBV29-1 and TRBJ2-5; 7 bases are a match to TRBD1. V gave up 6 bases and J gave up 2 bases; unmatched junction bases: 6. In germline, CDR1 is SQVTM, CDR2 ANQGSEA. The CDR3 is 13 amino acids.

The chain uses TRBV7-9 and TRBJ2-1; 10 bases map to TRBD2. J lost 12 bases, V lost 1 base, and 12 bases had no gene match. CDR1 SEHNR and CDR2 FQNEAQ come from the germline V gene (reference sequence). The CDR3 sequence is 16 residues long. The CDR3 protein is CASSLESGGELLGQFF. CDR3 in DNA: TGTGCCAGCAGCTTAGAGAGCGGGGGGGAATTACTCGGGCAGTTCTTC.

V is TRBV5-1 and J is TRBJ1-4, with 9 bases aligning to TRBD1. The CDR3 is made up of 15 amino acids. Germline V CDR1 and CDR2: SGHRS, YFSETQ. After removal of 4 bases from V and 5 bases from J, the junction contained 6 bases not matched to a gene. CDR3 DNA sequence: TGCGCCAGCAGCCCGGGACAGGGATGGAATGAAAAACTGTTTTTT. Residues: CASSPGQGWNEKLFF.

This clone has only a few counts. The rearrangement links TRBV7-2 to TRBJ2-3; possibly TRBD1 for D (5 bases). CDR1 SGHTA and CDR2 FQGNSA come from the germline V gene. V lost 1 base and J lost 8, with 10 bases in between. The CDR3 sequence is 13 residues long. CDR3 sequence (DNA): TGTGCCAGCAGCTTAGGGGCGGACACTACGCAGTATTTT. This sequence encodes CASSLGADTTQYF. The full variable domain, in which reference TRBV7-2 and TRBJ2-3 provide the parts outside the CDR3, is GAGVSQSPSNKVTEKGKDVELRCDPISGHTALYWYRQSLGQGLEFLIYFQGNSAPDKSGLPSDRFSAERTGGSVSTLTIQRTQQEDSAVYLCASSLGADTTQYFGPGTRLTVL.